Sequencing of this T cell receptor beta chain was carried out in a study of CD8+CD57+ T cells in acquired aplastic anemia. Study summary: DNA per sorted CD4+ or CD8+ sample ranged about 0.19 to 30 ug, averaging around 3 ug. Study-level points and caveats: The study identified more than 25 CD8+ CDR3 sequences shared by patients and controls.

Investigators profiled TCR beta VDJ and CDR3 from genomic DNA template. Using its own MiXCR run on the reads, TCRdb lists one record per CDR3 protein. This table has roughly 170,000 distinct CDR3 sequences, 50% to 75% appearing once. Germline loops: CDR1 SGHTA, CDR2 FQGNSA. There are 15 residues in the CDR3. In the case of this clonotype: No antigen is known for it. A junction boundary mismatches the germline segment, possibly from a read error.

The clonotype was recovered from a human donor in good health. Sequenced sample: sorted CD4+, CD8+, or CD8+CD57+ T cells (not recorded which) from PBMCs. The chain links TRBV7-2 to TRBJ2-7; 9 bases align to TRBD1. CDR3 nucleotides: TGCGCCAGCAGCTTGATGGGACAGGGTATGAGCGAGCAGTACTTC. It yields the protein CASSLMGQGMSEQYF.